Reported below is one TCR beta chain. The missing CDR3 end, 3 residues past where the read stops, is filled in from the germline J gene. Sequencing used immunoSEQ multiplex PCR; TCRdb keeps in-frame clones, though not all of them. The table counts about 31,000 clones; 2.5% to 3.5% lies in the top ten. Per the germline V gene, CDR1 is SNHLY and CDR2 is FYNNEI. The CDR3 runs 15 residues. This record comes from a study of T cells in women clearing cervical HPV infection. This sequence was found in a woman aged 18 to 69 with a cervical HPV16 infection that either progressed to CIN3+ or cleared (not recorded which). The chain combines TRBV2 with TRBJ2-3; 9 nucleotides match TRBD2. The sequencing input was blood buffy coat. The CDR3 reads CASSSQGTSNQPQYF. CDR3 DNA (partial): TGTGCCAGCAGTTCGCAGGGGACTAGCAATCAGCCG.